This T cell receptor beta chain is from a study of blood T cell repertoires in COVID-19. Study-level background: The study drew acute and convalescent COVID-19 samples from the United States, Italy and Spain.

Source study methods: Counts of nucleated cells, estimated from reference gene primer amplification, were obtained. This table comes from immunoSEQ multiplex PCR, and its TCRdb copy is limited to in-frame clones, with some not included. The V and J calls and the clone size are those of that table, but D and trimming were determined from the DNA. The repertoire consists of about 370,000 clones, with 89% occurring once and the leading ten covering 3%. The CDR3 runs to 12 residues. Germline V gene lookup returns CDR1 KGHSH and CDR2 LQKENI. V lost 3 bases, J lost 7 bases, and 0 bases stayed unmatched. V usage is TRBV18 and J usage is TRBJ2-7; the match to TRBD1 covers 10 bases. The source of this sequence is a woman in her thirties with COVID-19, enrolled during active disease. Sequencing was performed on peripheral blood. CDR3 sequence (DNA): TGTGCCAGCTCACCGGACAGGGGGGAGCAGTACGTC. This gives the protein CASSPDRGEQYV.